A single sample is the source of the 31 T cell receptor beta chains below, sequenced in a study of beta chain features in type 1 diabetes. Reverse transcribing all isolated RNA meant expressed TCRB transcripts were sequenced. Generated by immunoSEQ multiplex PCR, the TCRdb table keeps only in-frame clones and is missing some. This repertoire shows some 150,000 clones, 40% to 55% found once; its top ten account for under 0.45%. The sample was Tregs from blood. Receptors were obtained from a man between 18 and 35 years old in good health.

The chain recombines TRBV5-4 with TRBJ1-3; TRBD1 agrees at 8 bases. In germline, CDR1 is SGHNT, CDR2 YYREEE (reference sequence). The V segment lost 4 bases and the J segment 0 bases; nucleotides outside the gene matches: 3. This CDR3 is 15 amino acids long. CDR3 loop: CASSLGQVSGNTIYF. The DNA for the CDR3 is TGTGCCAGCAGCCTGGGACAGGTCTCTGGAAACACCATATATTTT. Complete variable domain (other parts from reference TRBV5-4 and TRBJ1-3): ETGVTQSPTHLIKTRGQQVTLRCSSQSGHNTVSWYQQALGQGPQFIFQYYREEENGRGNFPPRFSGLQFPNYSSELNVNALELDDSALYLCASSLGQVSGNTIYFGEGSWLTVV.

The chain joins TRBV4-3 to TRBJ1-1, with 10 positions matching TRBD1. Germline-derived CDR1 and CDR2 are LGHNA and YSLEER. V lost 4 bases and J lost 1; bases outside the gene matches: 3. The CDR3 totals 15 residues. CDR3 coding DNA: TGCGCCAGCAGCCGCCGGGACAGGGGGAACACTGAAGCTTTCTTT. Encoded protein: CASSRRDRGNTEAFF.

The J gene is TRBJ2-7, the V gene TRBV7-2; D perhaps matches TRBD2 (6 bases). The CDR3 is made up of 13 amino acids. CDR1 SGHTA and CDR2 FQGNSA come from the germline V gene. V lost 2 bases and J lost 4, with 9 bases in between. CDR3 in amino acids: CASSLKGRYEQYF. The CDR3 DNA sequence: TGTGCCAGCAGCTTAAAGGGGAGGTACGAGCAGTACTTC.

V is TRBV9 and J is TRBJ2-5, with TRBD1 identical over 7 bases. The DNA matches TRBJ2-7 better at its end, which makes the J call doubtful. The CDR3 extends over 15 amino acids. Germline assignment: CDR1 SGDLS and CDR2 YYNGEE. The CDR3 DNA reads TGTGCCAGCAGCGTAGGAGGACAGGATACCTACGAGCAGTACTTC. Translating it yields CASSVGGQDTYEQYF.

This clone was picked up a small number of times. For the CDR3, the DNA is TGCGCCAGCAGCCCAAGCGGGGGCTCCAAAAACATTCAGTACTTC. Amino acid sequence: CASSPSGGSKNIQYF. The J gene is TRBJ2-4, the V gene TRBV5-1; 8 bases line up with TRBD2. This CDR3 has 15 residues. Trimming cost V 4 bases and J 2 bases; bases outside gene matches: 5. CDR1 SGHRS and CDR2 YFSETQ come from the germline V gene.

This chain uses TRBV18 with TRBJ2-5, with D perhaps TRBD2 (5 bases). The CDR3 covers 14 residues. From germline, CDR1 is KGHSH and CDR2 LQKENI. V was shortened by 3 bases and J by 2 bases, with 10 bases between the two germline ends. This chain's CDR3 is CASSPRPGQETQYF. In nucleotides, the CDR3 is TGTGCCAGCTCACCCCGCCCGGGACAAGAGACCCAGTACTTC.

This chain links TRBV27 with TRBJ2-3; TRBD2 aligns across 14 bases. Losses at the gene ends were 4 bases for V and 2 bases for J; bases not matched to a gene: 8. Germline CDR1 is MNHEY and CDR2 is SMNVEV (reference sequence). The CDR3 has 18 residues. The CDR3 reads CASSSQRLAGGFTDTQYF. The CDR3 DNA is TGTGCCAGCAGTTCCCAGAGACTAGCGGGGGGGTTCACAGATACGCAGTATTTT.

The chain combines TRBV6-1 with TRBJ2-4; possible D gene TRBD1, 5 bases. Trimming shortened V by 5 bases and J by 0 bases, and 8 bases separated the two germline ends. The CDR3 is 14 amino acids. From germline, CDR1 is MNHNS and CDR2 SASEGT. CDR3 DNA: TGTGCCAGCAGTATTAGGGGAGCCAAAAACATTCAGTACTTC. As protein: CASSIRGAKNIQYF.

CDR3 nucleotide sequence: TGTGCCAGCAGCTTAGTCGACGGAGCTAACTATGGCTACACCTTC. It encodes CASSLVDGANYGYTF. The V call is TRBV7-2, the J call TRBJ1-2; D uncertain. This CDR3 is built from 15 residues. V lost 1 base and J 0 bases, leaving 9 bases between the germline ends. Germline V CDR1 and CDR2: SGHTA, FQGNSA.

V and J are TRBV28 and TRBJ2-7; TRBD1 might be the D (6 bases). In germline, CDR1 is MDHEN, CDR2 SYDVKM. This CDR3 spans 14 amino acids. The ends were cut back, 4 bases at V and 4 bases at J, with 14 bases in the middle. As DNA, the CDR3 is TGTGCCAGCAGTTACACAGGGACCCTATACGAGCAGTACTTC. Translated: CASSYTGTLYEQYF.

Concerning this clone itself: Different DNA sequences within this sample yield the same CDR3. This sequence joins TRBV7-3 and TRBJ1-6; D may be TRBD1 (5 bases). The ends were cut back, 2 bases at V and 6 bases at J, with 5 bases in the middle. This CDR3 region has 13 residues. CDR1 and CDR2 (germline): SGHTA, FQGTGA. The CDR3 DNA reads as TGTGCCAGCAGCTTACAGGGTAATTCACCCCTCCACTTT. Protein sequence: CASSLQGNSPLHF. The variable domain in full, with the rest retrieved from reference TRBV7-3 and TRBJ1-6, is GAGVSQTPSNKVTEKGKYVELRCDPISGHTALYWYRQSLGQGPEFLIYFQGTGAADDSGLPNDRFFAVRPEGSVSTLKIQRTERGDSAVYLCASSLQGNSPLHFGNGTRLTVT.

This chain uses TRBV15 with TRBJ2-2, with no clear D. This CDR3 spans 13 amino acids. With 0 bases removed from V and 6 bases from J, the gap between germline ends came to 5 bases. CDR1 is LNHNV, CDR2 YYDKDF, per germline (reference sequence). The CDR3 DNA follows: TGTGCCACCAGCAGAGATCGGGCCGGGGAGCTGTTTTTT. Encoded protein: CATSRDRAGELFF.

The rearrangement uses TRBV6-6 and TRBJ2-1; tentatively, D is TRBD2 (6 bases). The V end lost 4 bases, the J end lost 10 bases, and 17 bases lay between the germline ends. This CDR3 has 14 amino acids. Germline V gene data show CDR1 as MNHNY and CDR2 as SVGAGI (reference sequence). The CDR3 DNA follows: TGTGCCAGCAGTTTTAGCGGAATGTTATACGAGCAGTTCTTC. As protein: CASSFSGMLYEQFF.

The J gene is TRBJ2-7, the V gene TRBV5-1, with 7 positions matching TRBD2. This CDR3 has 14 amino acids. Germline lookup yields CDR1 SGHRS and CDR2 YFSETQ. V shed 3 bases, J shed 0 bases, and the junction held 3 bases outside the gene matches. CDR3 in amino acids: CASSWGGVSYEQYF. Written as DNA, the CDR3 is TGCGCCAGCAGCTGGGGGGGAGTCTCCTACGAGCAGTACTTC.

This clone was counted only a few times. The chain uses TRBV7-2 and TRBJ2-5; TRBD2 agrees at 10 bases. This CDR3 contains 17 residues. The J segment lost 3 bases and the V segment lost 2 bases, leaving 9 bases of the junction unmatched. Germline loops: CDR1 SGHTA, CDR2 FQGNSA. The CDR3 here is CASSLRVYLAGEETQYF. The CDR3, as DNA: TGTGCCAGCAGCTTACGAGTCTATCTAGCGGGAGAAGAGACCCAGTACTTC. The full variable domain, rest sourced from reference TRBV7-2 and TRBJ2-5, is GAGVSQSPSNKVTEKGKDVELRCDPISGHTALYWYRQSLGQGLEFLIYFQGNSAPDKSGLPSDRFSAERTGGSVSTLTIQRTQQEDSAVYLCASSLRVYLAGEETQYFGPGTRLLVL.

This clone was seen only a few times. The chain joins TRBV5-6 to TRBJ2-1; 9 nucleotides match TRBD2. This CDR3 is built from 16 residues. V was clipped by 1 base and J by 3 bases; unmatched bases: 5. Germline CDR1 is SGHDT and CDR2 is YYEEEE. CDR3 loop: CASSLRLAVVYNEQFF. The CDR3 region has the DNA TGTGCCAGCAGCTTGAGACTAGCGGTCGTCTACAATGAGCAGTTCTTC.

In nucleotides, the CDR3 is TGCGCCAGCAGCCCCGTGGCAGCGGGGTTAGACAATGAGCAGTTCTTC. Translating it yields CASSPVAAGLDNEQFF. V gene TRBV5-1 combines with J gene TRBJ2-1, with TRBD2 matching over 7 bases. CDR3 size: 16 residues. Germline-derived CDR1 and CDR2 are SGHRS and YFSETQ. J gave up 5 bases and V 4 bases, and 12 bases lay outside the gene matches.

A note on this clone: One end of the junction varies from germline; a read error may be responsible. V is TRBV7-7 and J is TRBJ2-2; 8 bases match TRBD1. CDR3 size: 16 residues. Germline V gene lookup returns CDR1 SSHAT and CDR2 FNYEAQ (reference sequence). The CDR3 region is CASSPYGTGRTGELFF. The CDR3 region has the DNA TGTGCTAGCAGCCCGTACGGGACAGGACGCACCGGGGAGCTGTTTTTT.

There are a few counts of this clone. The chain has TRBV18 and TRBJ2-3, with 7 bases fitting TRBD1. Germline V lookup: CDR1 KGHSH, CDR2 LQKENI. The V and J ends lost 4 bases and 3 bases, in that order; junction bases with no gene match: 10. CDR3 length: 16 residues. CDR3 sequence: CASSRIQGLRTDTQYF. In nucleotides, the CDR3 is TGTGCCAGCTCACGGATACAGGGGTTAAGGACAGATACGCAGTATTTT.

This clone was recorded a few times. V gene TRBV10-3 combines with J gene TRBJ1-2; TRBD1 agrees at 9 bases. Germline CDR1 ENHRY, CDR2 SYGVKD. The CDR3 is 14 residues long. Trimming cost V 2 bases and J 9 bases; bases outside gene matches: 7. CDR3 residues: CAISEQGTGSSYTF. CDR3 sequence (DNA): TGTGCCATCAGTGAGCAGGGGACAGGGAGTAGCTACACCTTC.

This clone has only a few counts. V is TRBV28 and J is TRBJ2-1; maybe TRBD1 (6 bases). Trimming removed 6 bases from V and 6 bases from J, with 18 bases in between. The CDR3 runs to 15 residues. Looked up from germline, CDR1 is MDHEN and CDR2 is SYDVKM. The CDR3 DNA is TGTGCCAGCAGGGGGAGAGGGGGTCGGGCCAATGAGCAGTTCTTC. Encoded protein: CASRGRGGRANEQFF.

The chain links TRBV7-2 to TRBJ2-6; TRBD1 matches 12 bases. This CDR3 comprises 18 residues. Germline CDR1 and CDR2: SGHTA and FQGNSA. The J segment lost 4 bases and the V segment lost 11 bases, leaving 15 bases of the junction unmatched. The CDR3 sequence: CAGRGTGQGATGANVLTF. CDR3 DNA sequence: TGTGCCGGACGTGGGACGGGACAGGGGGCTACAGGGGCCAACGTCCTGACTTTC.

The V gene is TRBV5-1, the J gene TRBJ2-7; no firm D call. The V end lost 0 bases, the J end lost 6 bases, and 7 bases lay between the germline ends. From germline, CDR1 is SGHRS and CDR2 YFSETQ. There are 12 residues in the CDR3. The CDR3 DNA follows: TGCGCCAGCAGCTTGGCCATGAGCGAGCAGTACTTC. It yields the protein CASSLAMSEQYF.

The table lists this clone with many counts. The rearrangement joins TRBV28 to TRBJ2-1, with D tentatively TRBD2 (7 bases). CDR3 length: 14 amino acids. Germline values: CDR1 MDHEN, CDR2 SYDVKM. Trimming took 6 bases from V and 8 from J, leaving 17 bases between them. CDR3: CASRGRGGRYEQFF. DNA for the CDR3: TGTGCCAGCAGGGGGAGGGGGGGCCGCTATGAGCAGTTCTTC.

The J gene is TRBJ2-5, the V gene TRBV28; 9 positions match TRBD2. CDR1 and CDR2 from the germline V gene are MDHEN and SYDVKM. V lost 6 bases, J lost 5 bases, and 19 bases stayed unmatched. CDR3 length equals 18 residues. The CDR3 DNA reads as TGTGCCAGCAGCACAATGGGTTTTGCGGGAGGGCCCCGGGAGACCCAGTACTTC. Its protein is CASSTMGFAGGPRETQYF.

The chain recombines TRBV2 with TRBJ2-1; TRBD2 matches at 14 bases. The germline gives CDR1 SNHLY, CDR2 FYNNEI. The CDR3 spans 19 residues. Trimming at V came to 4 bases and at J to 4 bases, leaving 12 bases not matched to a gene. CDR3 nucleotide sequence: TGTGCCAGCAGTGGCGGGACTAGCGGGAGTCTAAGTCCTTACAATGAGCAGTTCTTC. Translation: CASSGGTSGSLSPYNEQFF.

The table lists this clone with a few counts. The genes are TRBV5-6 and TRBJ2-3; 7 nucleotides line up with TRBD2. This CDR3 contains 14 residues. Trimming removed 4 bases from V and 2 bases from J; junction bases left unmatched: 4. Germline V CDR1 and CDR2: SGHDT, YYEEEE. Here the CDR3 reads CASSKGLSTDTQYF. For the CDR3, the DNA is TGTGCCAGCAGCAAGGGACTATCCACAGATACGCAGTATTTT.

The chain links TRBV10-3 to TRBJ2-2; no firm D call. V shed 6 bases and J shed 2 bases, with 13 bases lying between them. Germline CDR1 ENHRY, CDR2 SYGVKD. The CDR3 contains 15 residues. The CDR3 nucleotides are TGTGCCATCAGGCGAGCGAGAGACAACACCGGGGAGCTGTTTTTT. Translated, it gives CAIRRARDNTGELFF.

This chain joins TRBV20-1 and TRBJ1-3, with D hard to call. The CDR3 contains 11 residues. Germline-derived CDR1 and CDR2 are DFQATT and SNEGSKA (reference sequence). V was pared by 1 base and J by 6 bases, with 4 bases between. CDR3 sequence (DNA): TGCAGTGCTAGAGCCAAAAACACCATATATTTT. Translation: CSARAKNTIYF.

Written as DNA, the CDR3 is TGTGCCAGCAGCTTAGGAGACAGGGGGCCATACGAGCAGTACTTC. This gives the protein CASSLGDRGPYEQYF. J is TRBJ2-7 and V is TRBV7-6; 10 positions agree with TRBD1. CDR1 is SGHVS and CDR2 is FNYEAQ in the germline V gene. The CDR3 loop spans 15 amino acids. V shed 1 base and J 4 bases; nucleotides not matched to a gene: 4.

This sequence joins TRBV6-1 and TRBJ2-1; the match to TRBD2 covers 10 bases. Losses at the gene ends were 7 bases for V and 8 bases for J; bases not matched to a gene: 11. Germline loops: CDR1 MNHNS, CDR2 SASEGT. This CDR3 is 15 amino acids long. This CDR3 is CASILRLAGAHEQFF. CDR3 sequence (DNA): TGTGCCAGCATCCTGCGTCTAGCGGGAGCCCATGAGCAGTTCTTC.